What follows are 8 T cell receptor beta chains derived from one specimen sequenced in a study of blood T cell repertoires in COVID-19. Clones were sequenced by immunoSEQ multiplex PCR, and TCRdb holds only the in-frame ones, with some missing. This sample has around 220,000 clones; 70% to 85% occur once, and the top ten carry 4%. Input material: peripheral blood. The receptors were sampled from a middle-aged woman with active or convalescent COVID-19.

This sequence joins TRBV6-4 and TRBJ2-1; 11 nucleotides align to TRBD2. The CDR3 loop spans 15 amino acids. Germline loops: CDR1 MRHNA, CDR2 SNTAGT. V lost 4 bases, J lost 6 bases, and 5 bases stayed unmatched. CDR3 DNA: TGTGCCAGCAGTGTTAGCGGGGGGGCCGGCAATGAGCAGTTCTTC. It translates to CASSVSGGAGNEQFF.

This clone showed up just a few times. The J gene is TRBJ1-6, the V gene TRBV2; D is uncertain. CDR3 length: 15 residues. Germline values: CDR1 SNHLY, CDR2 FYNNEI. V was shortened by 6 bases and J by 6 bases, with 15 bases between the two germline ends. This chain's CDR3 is CASSTWEGPNSPLHF. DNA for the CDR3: TGTGCCAGCAGCACCTGGGAGGGTCCTAATTCACCCCTCCACTTT.

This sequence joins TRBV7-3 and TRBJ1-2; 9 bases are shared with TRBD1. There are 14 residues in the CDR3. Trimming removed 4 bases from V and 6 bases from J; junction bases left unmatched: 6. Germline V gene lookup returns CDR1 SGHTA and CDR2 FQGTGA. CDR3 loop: CASSYGGQGDGYTF. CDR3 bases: TGTGCCAGCAGCTACGGGGGACAGGGTGATGGCTACACCTTC.

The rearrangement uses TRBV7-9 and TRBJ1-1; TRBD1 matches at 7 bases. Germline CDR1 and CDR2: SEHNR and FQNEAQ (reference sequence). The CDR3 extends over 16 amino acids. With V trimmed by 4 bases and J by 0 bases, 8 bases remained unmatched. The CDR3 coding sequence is TGTGCCAGCAGCTCCGATGGACAGGCAGTGAACACTGAAGCTTTCTTT. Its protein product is CASSSDGQAVNTEAFF.

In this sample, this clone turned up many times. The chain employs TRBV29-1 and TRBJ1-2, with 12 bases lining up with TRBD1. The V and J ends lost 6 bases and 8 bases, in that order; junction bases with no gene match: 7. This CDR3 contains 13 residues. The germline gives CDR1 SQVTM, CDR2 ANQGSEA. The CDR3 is CSVGQGAIGGYTF. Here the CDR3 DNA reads TGCAGCGTGGGACAGGGGGCAATAGGGGGCTACACCTTC.

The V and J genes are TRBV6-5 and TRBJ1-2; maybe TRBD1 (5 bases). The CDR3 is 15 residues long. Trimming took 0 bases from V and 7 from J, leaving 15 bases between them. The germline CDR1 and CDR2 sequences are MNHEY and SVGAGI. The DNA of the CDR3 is TGTGCCAGCAGTTACTCGAATAACAGGTTGGCTGGCTACACCTTC. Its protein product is CASSYSNNRLAGYTF.

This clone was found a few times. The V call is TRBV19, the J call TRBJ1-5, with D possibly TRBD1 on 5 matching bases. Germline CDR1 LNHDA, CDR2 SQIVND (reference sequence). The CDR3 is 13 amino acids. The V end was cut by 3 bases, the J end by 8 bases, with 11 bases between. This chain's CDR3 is CASSIFGGEPQHF. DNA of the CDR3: TGTGCCAGTAGTATCTTCGGGGGAGAGCCCCAGCATTTT.

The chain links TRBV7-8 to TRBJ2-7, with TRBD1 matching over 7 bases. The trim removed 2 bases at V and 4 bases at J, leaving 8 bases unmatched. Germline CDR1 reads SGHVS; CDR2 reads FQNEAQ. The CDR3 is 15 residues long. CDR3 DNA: TGTGCCAGCAGCTTATCTTCGACAGGGTCATACGAGCAGTACGTC. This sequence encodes CASSLSSTGSYEQYV.